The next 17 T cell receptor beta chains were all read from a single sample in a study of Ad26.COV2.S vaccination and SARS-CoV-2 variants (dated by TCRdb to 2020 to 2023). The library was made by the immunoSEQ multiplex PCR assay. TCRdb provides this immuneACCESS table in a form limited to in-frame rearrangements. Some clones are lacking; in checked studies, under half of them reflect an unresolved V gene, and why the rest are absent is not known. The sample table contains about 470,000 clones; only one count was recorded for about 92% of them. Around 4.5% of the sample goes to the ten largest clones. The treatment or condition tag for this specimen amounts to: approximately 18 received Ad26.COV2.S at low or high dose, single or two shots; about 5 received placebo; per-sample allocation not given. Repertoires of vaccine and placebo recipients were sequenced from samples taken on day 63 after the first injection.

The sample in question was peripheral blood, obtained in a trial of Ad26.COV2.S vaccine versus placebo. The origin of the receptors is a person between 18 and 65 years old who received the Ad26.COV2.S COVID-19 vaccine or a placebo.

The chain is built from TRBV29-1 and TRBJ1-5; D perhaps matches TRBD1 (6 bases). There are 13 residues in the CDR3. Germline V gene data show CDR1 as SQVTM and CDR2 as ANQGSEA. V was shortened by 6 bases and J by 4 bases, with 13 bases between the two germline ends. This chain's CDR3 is CSVAVGGNQPQHF. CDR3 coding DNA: TGCAGCGTGGCAGTAGGGGGGAATCAGCCCCAGCATTTT. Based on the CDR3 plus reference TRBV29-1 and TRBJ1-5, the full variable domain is SAVISQKPSRDICQRGTSLTIQCQVDSQVTMMFWYRQQPGQSLTLIATANQGSEATYESGFVIDKFPISRPNLTFSTLTVSNMSPEDSSIYLCSVAVGGNQPQHFGDGTRLSIL.

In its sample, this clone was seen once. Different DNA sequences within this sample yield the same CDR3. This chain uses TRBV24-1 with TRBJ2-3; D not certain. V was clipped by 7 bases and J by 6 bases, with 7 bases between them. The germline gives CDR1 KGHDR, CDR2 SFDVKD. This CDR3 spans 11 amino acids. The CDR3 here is CATRGADTQYF. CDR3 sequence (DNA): TGTGCCACCAGGGGCGCGGATACGCAGTATTTT.

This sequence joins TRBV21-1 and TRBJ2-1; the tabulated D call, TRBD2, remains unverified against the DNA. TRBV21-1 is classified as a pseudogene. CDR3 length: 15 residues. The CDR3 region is CASSKGRGCINEQFF. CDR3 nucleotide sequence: TGTGCCAGCAGCAAGGGGAGGGGGTGCATAAATGAGCAGTTCTTC.

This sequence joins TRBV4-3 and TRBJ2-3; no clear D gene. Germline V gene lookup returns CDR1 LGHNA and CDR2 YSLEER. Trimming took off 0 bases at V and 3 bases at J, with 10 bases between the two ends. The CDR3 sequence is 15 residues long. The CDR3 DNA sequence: TGCGCCAGCAGCCAAGATATGGAGCTAACAGATACGCAGTATTTT. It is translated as CASSQDMELTDTQYF.

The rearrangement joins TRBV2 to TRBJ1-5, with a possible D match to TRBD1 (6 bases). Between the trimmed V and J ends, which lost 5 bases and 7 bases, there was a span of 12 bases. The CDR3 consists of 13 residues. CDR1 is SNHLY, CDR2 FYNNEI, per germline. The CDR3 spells CASSREQGQPQHF. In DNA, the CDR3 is TGTGCCAGCAGTAGAGAACAGGGACAGCCCCAGCATTTT.

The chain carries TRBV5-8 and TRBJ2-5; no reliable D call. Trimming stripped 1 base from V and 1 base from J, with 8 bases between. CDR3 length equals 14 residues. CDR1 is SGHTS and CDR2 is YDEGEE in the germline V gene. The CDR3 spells CASSLWGSQETQYF. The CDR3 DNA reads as TGTGCCAGCAGCTTGTGGGGTTCCCAAGAGACCCAGTACTTC.

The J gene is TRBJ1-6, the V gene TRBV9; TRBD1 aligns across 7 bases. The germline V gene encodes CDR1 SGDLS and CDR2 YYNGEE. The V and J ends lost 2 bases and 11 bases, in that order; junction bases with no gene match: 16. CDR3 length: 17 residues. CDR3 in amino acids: CASSVSRNRGWGAPLHF. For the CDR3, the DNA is TGTGCCAGCAGCGTCTCCCGGAACAGGGGCTGGGGTGCACCCCTCCACTTT.

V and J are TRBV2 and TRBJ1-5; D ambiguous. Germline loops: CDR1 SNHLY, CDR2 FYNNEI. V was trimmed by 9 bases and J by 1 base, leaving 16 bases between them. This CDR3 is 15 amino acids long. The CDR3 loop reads CASDTGVESNQPQHF. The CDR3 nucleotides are TGTGCCAGTGACACGGGTGTGGAAAGCAATCAGCCCCAGCATTTT.

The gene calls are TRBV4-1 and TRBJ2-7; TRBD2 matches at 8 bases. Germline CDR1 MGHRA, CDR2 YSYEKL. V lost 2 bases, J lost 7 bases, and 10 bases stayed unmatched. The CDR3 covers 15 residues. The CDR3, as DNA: TGCGCCAGCAGCCAACCCGGGAGGGGGATCAGTGAGCAGTACTTC. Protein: CASSQPGRGISEQYF.

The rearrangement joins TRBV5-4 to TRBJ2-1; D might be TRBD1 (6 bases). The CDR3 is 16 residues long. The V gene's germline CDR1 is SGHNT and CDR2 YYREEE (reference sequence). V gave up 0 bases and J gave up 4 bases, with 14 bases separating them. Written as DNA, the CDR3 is TGTGCCAGCAGCTTGGTTCGTCTGGGGGCTTACAATGAGCAGTTCTTC. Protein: CASSLVRLGAYNEQFF.

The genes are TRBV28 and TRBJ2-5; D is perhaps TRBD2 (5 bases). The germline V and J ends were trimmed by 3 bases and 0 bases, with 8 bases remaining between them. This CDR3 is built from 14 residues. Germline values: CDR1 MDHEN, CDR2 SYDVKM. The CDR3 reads CASSFKRYQETQYF. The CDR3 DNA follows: TGTGCCAGCAGTTTTAAGCGGTACCAAGAGACCCAGTACTTC.

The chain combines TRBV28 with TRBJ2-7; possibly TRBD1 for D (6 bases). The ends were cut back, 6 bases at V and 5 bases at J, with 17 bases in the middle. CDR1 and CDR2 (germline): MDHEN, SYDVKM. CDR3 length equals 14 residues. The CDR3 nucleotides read TGTGCCAGCAGAACAACAGGGATTCTGAACGAGCAGTACTTC. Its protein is CASRTTGILNEQYF. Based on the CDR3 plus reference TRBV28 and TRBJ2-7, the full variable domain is DVKVTQSSRYLVKRTGEKVFLECVQDMDHENMFWYRQDPGLGLRLIYFSYDVKMKEKGDIPEGYSVSREKKERFSLILESASTNQTSMYLCASRTTGILNEQYFGPGTRLTVT.

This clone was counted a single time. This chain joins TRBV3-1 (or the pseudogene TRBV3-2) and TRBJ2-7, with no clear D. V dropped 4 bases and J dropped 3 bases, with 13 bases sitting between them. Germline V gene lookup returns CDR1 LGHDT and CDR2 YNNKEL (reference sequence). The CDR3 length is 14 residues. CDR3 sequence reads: CASSLGHGSYEQYF. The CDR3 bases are TGTGCCAGCAGCCTCGGTCATGGCAGCTACGAGCAGTACTTC.

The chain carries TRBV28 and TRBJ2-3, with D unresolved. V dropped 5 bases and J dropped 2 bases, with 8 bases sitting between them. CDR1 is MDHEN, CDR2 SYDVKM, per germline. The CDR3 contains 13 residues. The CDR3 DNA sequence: TGTGCCAGCAGTCGGACCTACACAGATACGCAGTATTTT. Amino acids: CASSRTYTDTQYF.

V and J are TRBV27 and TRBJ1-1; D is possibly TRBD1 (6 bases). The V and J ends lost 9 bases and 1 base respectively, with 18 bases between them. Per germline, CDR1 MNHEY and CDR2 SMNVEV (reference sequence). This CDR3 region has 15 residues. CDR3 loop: CASNTPGTKNTEAFF. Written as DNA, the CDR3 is TGTGCCAGTAATACTCCCGGGACAAAGAACACTGAAGCTTTCTTT.

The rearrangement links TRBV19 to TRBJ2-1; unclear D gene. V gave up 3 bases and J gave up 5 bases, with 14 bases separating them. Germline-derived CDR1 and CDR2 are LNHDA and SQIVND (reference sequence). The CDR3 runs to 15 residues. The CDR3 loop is CASSILQFGDNEQFF. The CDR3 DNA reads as TGTGCCAGTAGTATCCTCCAGTTTGGGGACAATGAGCAGTTCTTC.

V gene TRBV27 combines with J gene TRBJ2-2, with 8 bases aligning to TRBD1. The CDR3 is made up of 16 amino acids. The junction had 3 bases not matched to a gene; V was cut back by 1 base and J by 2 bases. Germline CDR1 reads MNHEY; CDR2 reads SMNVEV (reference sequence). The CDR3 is CASSLLPGGNTGELFF. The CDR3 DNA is TGTGCCAGCAGTTTATTGCCAGGGGGCAACACCGGGGAGCTGTTTTTT.